These T cell receptor beta chains were read from a single sample in a study of blood T cells in healthy people across ages. TCRdb re-called the 5' RACE reads through MiXCR, storing one row per CDR3 protein. This sample has about 930,000 distinct CDR3 sequences, with almost 30% found just once. These data were likewise used in another study, on T cells of mothers and their children.

Sequencing was carried out using blood. The origin of the receptors is a woman in her thirties or forties in good health. Each CDR3 is given with its conserved first and last residue. D genes are given only for firm matches. The size field is filled for only some rows; it gives once, few, many or a size class.

. TRBJ2-1 TRBV20-1 . CSATQGGGYNEQFF TGCAGTGCTACCCAGGGGGGGGGGTACAATGAGCAGTTCTTC
. TRBJ1-5 TRBV27 . CASASGSQPQHF TGTGCCAGCGCTTCTGGGTCCCAGCCCCAGCATTTT
. TRBJ2-3 TRBV7-9 many CASSLASAARTDTQYF TGTGCCAGCAGCTTAGCTTCGGCCGCAAGAACAGATACGCAGTATTTT
TRBD1 TRBJ2-2 TRBV5-1 . CAGSLGQQNTGELFF TGCGCCGGCAGCTTGGGACAGCAAAACACCGGGGAGCTGTTTTTT
TRBD1 TRBJ2-7 TRBV5-5 few CASSLGRIFRDSGYEQYF TGTGCCAGCAGCTTGGGGAGAATTTTCCGGGACAGCGGCTACGAGCAGTACTTC
. TRBJ2-5 TRBV3-1 few CASSLSEGSETQYF TGTGCCAGCAGCCTGAGTGAAGGTTCAGAGACCCAGTACTTC
. TRBJ2-7 TRBV7-2 many CASSLVGQGLPYEQYF TGTGCCAGCAGCTTAGTAGGTCAGGGGTTACCCTACGAGCAGTACTTC
TRBD2 TRBJ2-3 TRBV20-1 few CSTPGSGGGGTQYF TGCAGTACGCCGGGGAGCGGGGGGGGAGGTACGCAGTATTTT
. TRBJ2-2 TRBV29-1 few CSVEGQGGTGELFF TGCAGCGTTGAAGGGCAGGGCGGCACCGGGGAGCTGTTTTTT
. TRBJ1-1 TRBV24-1 . CATSDSFRGGTEAFF TGTGCCACCAGTGATTCCTTCAGGGGAGGCACTGAAGCTTTCTTT
TRBD1 TRBJ2-1 TRBV7-3 . CASSSTGASEQFF TGTGCCAGCAGCTCAACAGGGGCAAGTGAGCAGTTCTTC
TRBD2 TRBJ2-1 TRBV18 few CASSSYVLAGGRYNEQFF TGTGCCAGCTCATCCTACGTACTAGCGGGGGGACGCTACAATGAGCAGTTCTTC
TRBD1 TRBJ1-2 TRBV5-5 few CASSRDLGQGLYGYTF TGTGCCAGCAGCCGTGACCTAGGACAGGGACTCTATGGCTACACCTTC
TRBD1 TRBJ1-5 TRBV12-3/TRBV12-4 many CASSPRQGSNQPQHF TGTGCCAGCAGTCCGAGACAGGGGAGCAATCAGCCCCAGCATTTT
. TRBJ1-1 TRBV13 . CASSPRDRHTEAFF TGTGCCAGCAGCCCCCGTGACAGACACACTGAAGCTTTCTTT
TRBD1 TRBJ2-7 TRBV5-1 few CASSPDRGNYEQYF TGCGCCAGCAGCCCCGACAGGGGAAACTACGAGCAGTACTTC
TRBD1 TRBJ1-1 TRBV9 . CASSGQAQNTEAFF TGTGCCAGCAGTGGACAGGCCCAGAACACTGAAGCTTTCTTT
. TRBJ2-7 TRBV2 many CASRGRKSSYEQYF TGTGCCAGCAGAGGACGGAAGAGCTCCTACGAGCAGTACTTC
. TRBJ2-4 TRBV2 few CASSEYRANIQYF TGTGCCAGCAGTGAGTACAGGGCGAACATTCAGTACTTC
. TRBJ2-3 TRBV20-1 few CSAEHTDTQYF TGCAGTGCCGAACACACAGATACGCAGTATTTT
TRBD1 TRBJ2-7 TRBV28 many CASSTTGTAVWEQYF TGTGCCAGCAGTACCACCGGGACAGCGGTCTGGGAGCAGTACTTC
TRBD2 TRBJ2-3 TRBV29-1 . CSVGREGLSTDTQYF TGCAGCGTGGGGCGGGAGGGCCTCAGCACAGATACGCAGTATTTT
. TRBJ2-7 TRBV20-1 . CSARTSLHAYEQYF TGCAGTGCTAGGACCTCACTGCACGCCTACGAGCAGTACTTC
TRBD2 TRBJ2-5 TRBV7-2 . CASSDTLGGRLTQYF TGTGCCAGCAGCGACACCTTGGGGGGGAGGTTGACCCAGTACTTC
TRBD2 TRBJ2-5 TRBV27 few CASSLSIAGYQETQYF TGTGCCAGCAGTTTATCCATAGCGGGGTACCAAGAGACCCAGTACTTC
. TRBJ2-7 TRBV2 . CASNQESSSYEQYF TGTGCCAGCAACCAGGAGAGTAGCTCCTACGAGCAGTACTTC
TRBD1 TRBJ1-1 TRBV4-1 . CASSHPTGMNVFAEAFF TGCGCCAGCAGCCACCCGACAGGGATGAATGTATTCGCTGAAGCTTTCTTT
. TRBJ2-6 TRBV7-9 . CASSLSGTLRGANVLTF TGTGCCAGCAGCTTATCCGGGACCTTAAGGGGGGCCAACGTCCTGACTTTC
TRBD1 TRBJ2-7 TRBV29-1 . CSVEGTGAAYEQYF TGCAGCGTTGAGGGAACAGGGGCCGCCTACGAGCAGTACTTC
TRBD1 TRBJ2-5 TRBV7-8 many CASTPRGTGLLFQETQYF TGTGCCAGCACCCCCCGGGGGACAGGGCTATTGTTCCAAGAGACCCAGTACTTC
TRBD1 TRBJ2-5 TRBV24-1 . CATSDSQGSQETQYF TGTGCCACCAGTGATTCACAGGGGAGTCAAGAGACCCAGTACTTC
TRBD2 TRBJ2-5 TRBV7-8 . CASSLGIAGNQETQYF TGTGCCAGCAGCTTAGGGATAGCGGGTAACCAAGAGACCCAGTACTTC
. TRBJ1-4 TRBV2 . CTSGWTVGEKLFF TGTACCAGCGGGTGGACAGTTGGAGAAAAACTGTTTTTT
. TRBJ2-5 TRBV3-1 . CASSPRAGRSGETQYF TGTGCCAGCAGCCCTCGGGCAGGGCGAAGTGGGGAGACCCAGTACTTC
. TRBJ2-2 TRBV12-5 few CASGPEGEAGELFF TGTGCTAGTGGTCCCGAGGGGGAAGCCGGGGAGCTGTTTTTT
TRBD1 TRBJ1-1 TRBV5-1 . CASTRLGQGIEAFF TGCGCCAGCACTCGTCTGGGACAGGGAATCGAAGCTTTCTTT
. TRBJ1-2 TRBV10-3 . CAISESTGQRGGYTF TGTGCCATCAGTGAGTCAACAGGTCAAAGGGGAGGCTACACCTTC
. TRBJ2-1 TRBV20-1 . CSARGFRYNEQFF TGCAGTGCTAGAGGATTCAGATACAATGAGCAGTTCTTC
. TRBJ2-1 TRBV20-1 many CSARDNYNEQFF TGCAGTGCTAGAGATAACTACAATGAGCAGTTCTTC
. TRBJ2-7 TRBV27 many CASSPGHPDSYEQYF TGTGCCAGCAGTCCGGGACATCCAGACTCCTACGAGCAGTACTTC
. TRBJ2-2 TRBV7-8 few CASTNRRNTGELFF TGTGCCAGCACAAACAGGAGGAACACCGGGGAGCTGTTTTTT
. TRBJ1-2 TRBV7-2 few CASSLGLYNYGYTF TGTGCCAGCAGCTTAGGCCTTTACAACTATGGCTACACCTTC
. TRBJ1-3 TRBV12-3/TRBV12-4 . CASSTRIGNTIYF TGTGCCAGCAGTACTAGGATCGGAAACACCATATATTTT
. TRBJ1-5 TRBV6-2/TRBV6-3 . CASSYTHRGNQPQHF TGTGCCAGCAGTTACACTCATAGGGGCAATCAGCCCCAGCATTTT
. TRBJ2-3 TRBV7-2 . CASSSRRGESWGTQYF TGTGCCAGCAGCTCCCGGAGAGGGGAATCTTGGGGTACGCAGTATTTT
. TRBJ2-3 TRBV11-3 . CASSEGPDTDTQYF TGTGCCAGCAGCGAGGGCCCCGACACAGATACGCAGTATTTT
. TRBJ2-5 TRBV28 . CVTQGDTETQYF TGTGTTACCCAGGGCGATACCGAGACCCAGTACTTC
TRBD2 TRBJ2-5 TRBV12-3/TRBV12-4 . CASSPLAGATGGETQYF TGTGCCAGCAGTCCCCTAGCGGGGGCCACCGGAGGGGAGACCCAGTACTTC
. TRBJ1-5 TRBV6-1 once CASSEAYRASSQPQHF TGTGCCAGCAGTGAAGCTTACAGGGCGTCGAGTCAGCCCCAGCATTTT
TRBD1 TRBJ1-5 TRBV7-3 few CASSWDRAQPQHF TGTGCCAGCAGCTGGGACAGGGCCCAGCCCCAGCATTTT
. TRBJ1-1 TRBV2 few CASSDQGPGTEAFF TGTGCCAGCAGTGATCAAGGGCCGGGCACTGAAGCTTTCTTT
. TRBJ1-2 TRBV4-3 many CASSQDRTYDYGYTF TGCGCCAGCAGCCAAGATAGAACGTACGACTATGGCTACACCTTC